A selection of T cell receptor beta chains follows, all from one sample in a study of cytomegalovirus exposure and HLA in healthy donors. The table came from immunoSEQ multiplex PCR; TCRdb's copy has only in-frame clones and leaves some out. The sample carries 330,000 or so clones, 86% recorded once. Source material: PBMCs. Source of these receptors: a young woman in good health and CMV-seronegative. The CDR3 runs from the conserved cysteine through the conserved F or W. The order of the fields is CDR3 DNA, CDR3 protein, clone size, V gene, D gene, J gene. A D gene is named only where the DNA matches it firmly. Expanded clones get a size class; other rows say once, few or many, or leave the size out.

TGTGCCAGCAGCCTTAGCGGGATTCGAGAGACCCAGTACTTC | CASSLSGIRETQYF | few | TRBV7-3 | TRBD2 | TRBJ2-5
TGTGCCAGCAGTAATCGACACGAACAAGAGACCCAGTACTTC | CASSNRHEQETQYF | NA | TRBV6-5 | NA | TRBJ2-5
TGTGCCAGCTCACCACCGGGAGGGAGTGGAAACACCATATATTTT | CASSPPGGSGNTIYF | NA | TRBV18 | NA | TRBJ1-3
TGTGCCAGCTCACCCGCCGGGGGGATGGGCAATCAGCCCCAGCATTTT | CASSPAGGMGNQPQHF | NA | TRBV18 | NA | TRBJ1-5
TGTGCCAGCAGCTTAGCGGGAGCGAGCTCCTACGAGCAGTACTTC | CASSLAGASSYEQYF | NA | TRBV11-1 | NA | TRBJ2-7
TGTGCCAGCAGCCCAGTGGACAGGGGGGGCACTGAAGCTTTCTTT | CASSPVDRGGTEAFF | NA | TRBV9 | TRBD1 | TRBJ1-1
TGCGCCAGCAGCCAAGGACAGGGGGGGATCGATGAGCAGTTCTTC | CASSQGQGGIDEQFF | few | TRBV4-1 | TRBD1 | TRBJ2-1
TGTGCCAGTAGTATTATTGGCGGAACCACCGGGGAGCTGTTTTTT | CASSIIGGTTGELFF | NA | TRBV19 | NA | TRBJ2-2
TGTGCCAGCAGCTTACTTAGGACAGGGCTCTACGAGCAGTACTTC | CASSLLRTGLYEQYF | NA | TRBV7-9 | TRBD1 | TRBJ2-7
TGCGCCAGCAGCCCAGCCAGGGTTTCAGATACGCAGTATTTT | CASSPARVSDTQYF | NA | TRBV5-1 | NA | TRBJ2-3
TGTGCCAGCAGTTCCCGACTAGCGAGTGACCCCTACGAGCAGTACTTC | CASSSRLASDPYEQYF | NA | TRBV27 | TRBD2 | TRBJ2-7
TGTGCCAGCAGTTACGGATCGGGGGGGTACAATGAGCAGTTCTTC | CASSYGSGGYNEQFF | NA | TRBV6-5 | TRBD2 | TRBJ2-1
TGTGCCAGCAGCCTCGGGGGGAGGGGGAACACTGAAGCTTTCTTT | CASSLGGRGNTEAFF | NA | TRBV5-4 | NA | TRBJ1-1
TGCGCCAGCAGGGCACCGAGGGCCCGTTTTAATCCCGGGGAGCTGTTTTTT | CASRAPRARFNPGELFF | NA | TRBV5-1 | NA | TRBJ2-2
TGTGCCAGTTCTTCCGGAGACAATGAGCAGTTCTTC | CASSSGDNEQFF | NA | TRBV28 | NA | TRBJ2-1
TGCGCCAGCAGCCTGGGACAGGGGGCTGGGGCCAACGTCCTGACTTTC | CASSLGQGAGANVLTF | NA | TRBV4-3 | TRBD1 | TRBJ2-6
TGTGCCAGCAGTTACTCGAAAGAGGGTCAGCCCCAGCATTTT | CASSYSKEGQPQHF | NA | TRBV6-5 | NA | TRBJ1-5
TGTGCCAGCTCACCACAAGGGGAAGATGGCTACACCTTC | CASSPQGEDGYTF | NA | TRBV18 | NA | TRBJ1-2
TGTGCCAGCAGTTTATCCCCCGCTAGCGGGGGCTACGAGCAGTACTTC | CASSLSPASGGYEQYF | NA | TRBV27 | TRBD2 | TRBJ2-7
TGTGCCAGCAGCGTCCTAGCGGGAGCTCCCGGACAGGATGAGCAGTTCTTC | CASSVLAGAPGQDEQFF | NA | TRBV9 | TRBD2 | TRBJ2-1
TGCAGCGGGGGGGGCCACACAGATACGCAGTATTTT | CSGGGHTDTQYF | once | TRBV29-1 | NA | TRBJ2-3
TGTGCCAGCAGTTTAAGCCTAGCGGGAGCCCACGAGCAGTACTTC | CASSLSLAGAHEQYF | NA | TRBV28 | TRBD2 | TRBJ2-7
TGCGCCAGCAGCTCAGGACAGTGGTGGAACACTGAAGCTTTCTTT | CASSSGQWWNTEAFF | NA | TRBV5-1 | NA | TRBJ1-1
TGTGCCAGCAGCTTAGAGTCCGACAGGGGGGGTACCCAGTACTTC | CASSLESDRGGTQYF | once | TRBV13 | TRBD1 | TRBJ2-5
TGTGCCAGCTCACCAGTGGGTGGGCAGGTCAAACTGTTTTTT | CASSPVGGQVKLFF | NA | TRBV18 | NA | TRBJ1-4
TGTGCCAGCAGATCAGCAGGAGGCAGGGGCTATGGCTACACCTTC | CASRSAGGRGYGYTF | NA | TRBV9 | NA | TRBJ1-2
TGTGCCATCACCCCCGGGTGGGACAACAATGAGCAGTTCTTC | CAITPGWDNNEQFF | NA | TRBV10-3 | NA | TRBJ2-1
TGTGCCAGCAGTGAAAATTGGATCTCGGGCGGGAACACCATATATTTT | CASSENWISGGNTIYF | NA | TRBV2 | NA | TRBJ1-3
TGTGCCAGCAGCTTATCTAGCGGGAGGGTTCAGGGCACAGATACGCAGTATTTT | CASSLSSGRVQGTDTQYF | NA | TRBV7-8 | TRBD2 | TRBJ2-3
TGTGCCAGCAGGCAGGGGTCCGGGGCCAACGTCCTGACTTTC | CASRQGSGANVLTF | NA | TRBV28 | NA | TRBJ2-6
TGTGCCAGCAGTGCGACAGGGGTGAATCAGCCCCAGCATTTT | CASSATGVNQPQHF | NA | TRBV25-1 | TRBD1 | TRBJ1-5
TGTGCCAGCAGCTTCGCGGAGGGTCCCTACGAGCAGTACTTC | CASSFAEGPYEQYF | many | TRBV7-3 | NA | TRBJ2-7
TGTGCCAGCAGCTTCAATCAAGGGGTCGGCTACACCTTC | CASSFNQGVGYTF | NA | TRBV5-8 | NA | TRBJ1-2
TGTGCCAGCAGTCGGACAGGGGACAGCTCCTACAATGAGCAGTTCTTC | CASSRTGDSSYNEQFF | NA | TRBV27 | TRBD1 | TRBJ2-1
TGTGCCAGCAGCTCCGCACCAAGCCCCACCGGGGAGCTGTTTTTT | CASSSAPSPTGELFF | NA | TRBV5-4 | NA | TRBJ2-2
TGTGCCAGCAGCTTGGGAATAGCGGGGTATGAGCAGTTCTTC | CASSLGIAGYEQFF | once | TRBV5-6 | TRBD2 | TRBJ2-1
TGTGCCAGCAGCTTAGGAGCGGGGAACAATGAGCAGTTCTTC | CASSLGAGNNEQFF | NA | TRBV7-2 | TRBD2 | TRBJ2-1
TGCGCCAGCAGCTTGGTGGGTCCGGGTGGGGAGACCCAGTACTTC | CASSLVGPGGETQYF | NA | TRBV5-1 | NA | TRBJ2-5
TGCGCCAGCAGCCAAGCCGGGACAGGGCCCTACGAGCAGTACTTC | CASSQAGTGPYEQYF | NA | TRBV4-3 | TRBD1 | TRBJ2-7
TGTGCCAGCAGCATACCGCCCGAACAGCCGAACGGCTACACCTTC | CASSIPPEQPNGYTF | NA | TRBV7-3 | NA | TRBJ1-2
TGTGCCAGCAGTGCGACCTACAATGAGCAGTTCTTC | CASSATYNEQFF | NA | TRBV7-2 | NA | TRBJ2-1
TGTGCCAGCAGCTTGAGAGGAACCTACGAGCAGTACTTC | CASSLRGTYEQYF | NA | TRBV5-4 | NA | TRBJ2-7
TGTGCCATCGGAGCGAACACCGGGGAGCTGTTTTTT | CAIGANTGELFF | NA | TRBV10-3 | NA | TRBJ2-2
TGTGCCAGCAGCTTAGCTGGTGGGGGCCCGAACACTGAAGCTTTCTTT | CASSLAGGGPNTEAFF | NA | TRBV7-6 | NA | TRBJ1-1
TGTGCCAGCAGCTTAGGGGCAGGGGTAGGGAATGAGCAGTTCTTC | CASSLGAGVGNEQFF | NA | TRBV13 | NA | TRBJ2-1
TGTGCCAGCAGCCCCGAGGCTAGCCCGTACAATGAGCAGTTCTTC | CASSPEASPYNEQFF | few | TRBV9 | NA | TRBJ2-1
TGTGCCAGCAGTTACGATACAGCAAACTATGGCTACACCTTC | CASSYDTANYGYTF | NA | TRBV6-5 | NA | TRBJ1-2
TGTGCCAGCAGTATGGGGACAGCGAAGACTGAAGCTTTCTTT | CASSMGTAKTEAFF | NA | TRBV6-5 | TRBD1 | TRBJ1-1
TGTGCCAGCAGCGTAGCCGTGCAGACTCCCGAGCAGTACTTC | CASSVAVQTPEQYF | NA | TRBV9 | NA | TRBJ2-7
TGTGCCAGCAGCGCCTCTAGCGGTAAGGCCCAAGAGACCCAGTACTTC | CASSASSGKAQETQYF | NA | TRBV9 | TRBD2 | TRBJ2-5
TGTGCCAGCAGTCGCTCGGGGGGGCTAGCCAAAAACATTCAGTACTTC | CASSRSGGLAKNIQYF | NA | TRBV6-6 | TRBD2 | TRBJ2-4
TGTGCCAGCAGCTCGGACTACGGCAGCACAGATACGCAGTATTTT | CASSSDYGSTDTQYF | NA | TRBV7-2 | NA | TRBJ2-3